This is a list of T cell receptor beta chains from one sample in a study of blood T cell repertoires in COVID-19. Generated by immunoSEQ multiplex PCR, the TCRdb table keeps only in-frame clones and is missing some. The profile shows about 270,000 clones, 80% to 85% of them singletons. Source material: peripheral blood. The receptors were gathered from a woman aged 60-70 years with active or convalescent COVID-19. CDR3s include the opening cysteine and the closing phenylalanine or tryptophan. Fields, in order: CDR3 protein, CDR3 DNA, D gene, J gene, clone size, V gene. The D gene is left open where the match is weak. Some rows have no size entry. The others give once, few or many, or a class for an expanded clone.

cdr3_aa: CASSLGGTGLYGYTF
cdr3_nt: TGTGCCAGCAGCTTGGGCGGGACAGGCTTATATGGCTACACCTTC
d_call: TRBD1
j_call: TRBJ1-2
clone_size: NA
v_call: TRBV5-4

cdr3_aa: CASSAALMNTEAFF
cdr3_nt: TGCGCCAGCAGCGCCGCACTCATGAACACTGAAGCTTTCTTT
d_call: NA
j_call: TRBJ1-1
clone_size: once
v_call: TRBV5-1

cdr3_aa: CASSVSGGARNEQYF
cdr3_nt: TGTGCCAGCAGCGTTAGCGGGGGGGCTCGCAACGAGCAGTACTTC
d_call: TRBD2
j_call: TRBJ2-7
clone_size: NA
v_call: TRBV7-2

cdr3_aa: CASSSSGQGGVDTQYF
cdr3_nt: TGTGCCAGCAGCTCCTCGGGACAGGGAGGGGTAGATACGCAGTATTTT
d_call: TRBD1
j_call: TRBJ2-3
clone_size: NA
v_call: TRBV7-3

cdr3_aa: CASSILGQGAYNEQFF
cdr3_nt: TGTGCCAGTAGTATCTTGGGACAGGGGGCGTACAATGAGCAGTTCTTC
d_call: TRBD1
j_call: TRBJ2-1
clone_size: NA
v_call: TRBV19

cdr3_aa: CASSVGQGTSPLHF
cdr3_nt: TGTGCCAGCAGTGTTGGACAGGGGACTTCACCCCTCCACTTT
d_call: TRBD1
j_call: TRBJ1-6
clone_size: few
v_call: TRBV6-4

cdr3_aa: CASSIDIPNSPLHF
cdr3_nt: TGTGCCAGTAGTATAGATATTCCTAATTCACCCCTCCACTTT
d_call: NA
j_call: TRBJ1-6
clone_size: NA
v_call: TRBV19

cdr3_aa: CASSEDGGQGATEAFF
cdr3_nt: TGTGCCAGCAGTGAAGACGGGGGACAGGGGGCAACTGAAGCTTTCTTT
d_call: TRBD1
j_call: TRBJ1-1
clone_size: NA
v_call: TRBV6-1

cdr3_aa: CASTDTLNTEAFF
cdr3_nt: TGTGCCAGCACCGATACTTTGAACACTGAAGCTTTCTTT
d_call: NA
j_call: TRBJ1-1
clone_size: NA
v_call: TRBV12-3/TRBV12-4

cdr3_aa: CASSGPPTGTISYEQYF
cdr3_nt: TGTGCCAGCAGTGGACCACCTACCGGGACAATATCCTACGAGCAGTACTTC
d_call: NA
j_call: TRBJ2-7
clone_size: NA
v_call: TRBV6-2/TRBV6-3

cdr3_aa: CASSLWEGETQYF
cdr3_nt: TGCGCCAGCAGCTTGTGGGAGGGGGAGACCCAGTACTTC
d_call: TRBD2
j_call: TRBJ2-5
clone_size: NA
v_call: TRBV5-1

cdr3_aa: CASSLEVHRLNTEAFF
cdr3_nt: TGTGCCAGCAGCTTAGAGGTTCACAGATTGAACACTGAAGCTTTCTTT
d_call: NA
j_call: TRBJ1-1
clone_size: NA
v_call: TRBV7-6

cdr3_aa: CASSLGAGDGYEQYF
cdr3_nt: TGTGCCAGCAGCTTAGGGGCAGGCGACGGCTACGAGCAGTACTTC
d_call: NA
j_call: TRBJ2-7
clone_size: NA
v_call: TRBV7-3

cdr3_aa: CASSLAFASTDTQYF
cdr3_nt: TGTGCCAGCAGCTTAGCCTTCGCTAGCACAGATACGCAGTATTTT
d_call: NA
j_call: TRBJ2-3
clone_size: NA
v_call: TRBV5-6

cdr3_aa: CSVQTGGGTGELFF
cdr3_nt: TGCAGCGTTCAAACAGGGGGCGGGACCGGGGAGCTGTTTTTT
d_call: TRBD1
j_call: TRBJ2-2
clone_size: NA
v_call: TRBV29-1

cdr3_aa: CASSTGTTLVETQYF
cdr3_nt: TGTGCCAGCAGCACGGGGACTACCCTAGTGGAGACCCAGTACTTC
d_call: TRBD2
j_call: TRBJ2-5
clone_size: NA
v_call: TRBV5-4

cdr3_aa: CASSPWVGGFGDTEAFF
cdr3_nt: TGTGCCAGCAGCCCCTGGGTAGGGGGCTTTGGGGACACTGAAGCTTTCTTT
d_call: TRBD1
j_call: TRBJ1-1
clone_size: NA
v_call: TRBV3-1/TRBV3-2

cdr3_aa: CASSQEGAYRGDSPLHF
cdr3_nt: TGTGCCAGCAGCCAAGAGGGGGCGTACAGGGGGGATTCACCCCTCCACTTT
d_call: TRBD1
j_call: TRBJ1-6
clone_size: NA
v_call: TRBV14

cdr3_aa: CAWNRGRVPGELFF
cdr3_nt: TGTGCCTGGAACAGGGGGCGGGTGCCCGGGGAGCTGTTTTTT
d_call: TRBD1
j_call: TRBJ2-2
clone_size: NA
v_call: TRBV30

cdr3_aa: CASSLISGFQETQYF
cdr3_nt: TGTGCCAGCAGCTTGATCTCGGGGTTCCAAGAGACCCAGTACTTC
d_call: NA
j_call: TRBJ2-5
clone_size: NA
v_call: TRBV7-9

cdr3_aa: CASSQPRRGETQYF
cdr3_nt: TGCGCCAGCAGCCAACCGAGGCGGGGAGAGACCCAGTACTTC
d_call: NA
j_call: TRBJ2-5
clone_size: NA
v_call: TRBV4-1

cdr3_aa: CASSRVGGETQYF
cdr3_nt: TGTGCCAGTAGTAGGGTGGGGGGAGAGACCCAGTACTTC
d_call: NA
j_call: TRBJ2-5
clone_size: NA
v_call: TRBV19

cdr3_aa: CASSLGVGHGDYGYTF
cdr3_nt: TGCGCCAGCAGCTTGGGGGTGGGACACGGAGATTATGGCTACACCTTC
d_call: NA
j_call: TRBJ1-2
clone_size: NA
v_call: TRBV5-1

cdr3_aa: CASSIDPPGTGGRNEQFF
cdr3_nt: TGTGCCAGTAGTATAGATCCCCCCGGGACAGGGGGGAGAAATGAGCAGTTCTTC
d_call: TRBD1
j_call: TRBJ2-1
clone_size: NA
v_call: TRBV19

cdr3_aa: CATSHPTRPGNTIYF
cdr3_nt: TGTGCCACTTCACACCCTACCAGGCCTGGAAACACCATATATTTT
d_call: NA
j_call: TRBJ1-3
clone_size: NA
v_call: TRBV2

cdr3_aa: CASSSRGNTNEKLFF
cdr3_nt: TGTGCCAGCAGTTCCCGAGGGAATACTAATGAAAAACTGTTTTTT
d_call: NA
j_call: TRBJ1-4
clone_size: NA
v_call: TRBV27

cdr3_aa: CAISEGLAGGPTGELFF
cdr3_nt: TGTGCCATCAGTGAGGGACTAGCGGGGGGGCCCACCGGGGAGCTGTTTTTT
d_call: TRBD2
j_call: TRBJ2-2
clone_size: NA
v_call: TRBV10-3

cdr3_aa: CASSTGDSYGYTF
cdr3_nt: TGTGCCAGTAGTACGGGGGACAGCTATGGCTACACCTTC
d_call: TRBD1
j_call: TRBJ1-2
clone_size: NA
v_call: TRBV19

cdr3_aa: CASSVEGGQVPQHF
cdr3_nt: TGTGCCAGCAGCGTAGAAGGTGGGCAGGTGCCCCAGCATTTT
d_call: NA
j_call: TRBJ1-5
clone_size: NA
v_call: TRBV9

cdr3_aa: CASSVAAQGNTEAFF
cdr3_nt: TGTGCCAGCAGCGTAGCGGCGCAGGGGAACACTGAAGCTTTCTTT
d_call: NA
j_call: TRBJ1-1
clone_size: NA
v_call: TRBV9

cdr3_aa: CASSVTGGVTEAFF
cdr3_nt: TGTGCCAGCAGTGTTACGGGGGGCGTCACTGAAGCTTTCTTT
d_call: NA
j_call: TRBJ1-1
clone_size: NA
v_call: TRBV2

cdr3_aa: CASSRQGMGGVADTEAFF
cdr3_nt: TGTGCCAGCAGCCGACAGGGGATGGGCGGTGTGGCCGACACTGAAGCTTTCTTT
d_call: TRBD1
j_call: TRBJ1-1
clone_size: NA
v_call: TRBV6-6